Below, 10 T cell receptor beta chains from the same sample are listed, as sequenced in a study of T cells after yellow fever vaccination. TCRdb re-analysed the 5' RACE reads in MiXCR, keeping a single row per CDR3 protein. The sample yields 50,000 or so distinct CDR3 sequences, approximately 7% seen once. This sample comprised CD8+ T cells sorted from PBMCs, obtained around 15 days after the first yellow fever vaccination. These receptors originate from a man aged 18 to 35 who received the YFV17D yellow fever vaccine.

The rearrangement uses TRBV24-1 and TRBJ2-2; D gene ambiguous. Trimming took 4 bases from V and 1 from J, leaving 3 bases between them. Germline values: CDR1 KGHDR, CDR2 SFDVKD. This CDR3 is built from 13 residues. In DNA, the CDR3 is TGTGCCACCAGTGAACAGAACACCGGGGAGCTGTTTTTT. Protein sequence: CATSEQNTGELFF.

Many counts were recorded for this clonotype. This chain uses TRBV6-5 with TRBJ2-1; 7 positions match TRBD1. CDR1 and CDR2 (germline): MNHEY, SVGAGI. Trimming took 4 bases from V and 1 from J; bases not matched to a gene: 4. This CDR3 region has 15 residues. DNA of the CDR3: TGTGCCAGCAGTTCCGGGACAGATTCCTACAATGAGCAGTTCTTC. It is translated as CASSSGTDSYNEQFF.

About this clonotype: This may be a read error: a much more frequent sequence differs by one nucleotide. The chain combines TRBV25-1 with TRBJ2-5; D call uncertain. CDR1 is MGHDK, CDR2 SYGVNS, per germline. CDR3 length equals 13 residues. V lost 3 bases, J lost 8 bases, and 13 bases lay in between. The CDR3 sequence: CASSDWTADTQYF. In DNA, the CDR3 is TGTGCCAGCAGTGATTGGACGGCGGATACCCAGTACTTC.

This clonotype was seen many times. The genes are TRBV20-1 and TRBJ1-1; tentative D call: TRBD1 (5 bases). The CDR3 totals 13 residues. The germline V and J ends were trimmed by 5 bases and 0 bases, with 10 bases remaining between them. The germline CDR1 and CDR2 sequences are DFQATT and SNEGSKA (reference sequence). This chain's CDR3 is CSARDGLNTEAFF. The CDR3 DNA follows: TGCAGTGCTCGGGACGGCCTGAACACTGAAGCTTTCTTT.

This clonotype was counted at least ten times. The chain has TRBV6-1 and TRBJ2-5; either TRBD1 or TRBD2 may fit D (5 bases each). The CDR3 runs 13 residues. Germline V CDR1 and CDR2: MNHNS, SASEGT. V was shortened by 4 bases and J by 3 bases, with 9 bases between the two germline ends. The CDR3 DNA reads TGTGCCAGCAGTGCGGGGCATAAAGAGACCCAGTACTTC. It is translated as CASSAGHKETQYF.

The CDR3 is CASSSEVEGTTSRRIYNEQFF. DNA of the CDR3: TGTGCCAGCAGCTCCGAGGTGGAGGGGACTACTTCACGTCGGATCTACAATGAGCAGTTCTTC. The rearrangement uses TRBV5-6 and TRBJ2-1; TRBD2 aligns across 7 bases. Germline CDR1 SGHDT, CDR2 YYEEEE. Losses at the gene ends were 3 bases for V and 3 bases for J; bases not matched to a gene: 24. The CDR3 runs 21 residues.

This clonotype has at least ten counts. The chain has TRBV6-5 and TRBJ1-3; 9 positions agree with TRBD1. In germline, CDR1 is MNHEY, CDR2 SVGAGI. This CDR3 is built from 18 residues. V trimming: 4 bases; J trimming: 3 bases; junction bases outside the gene matches: 13. For the CDR3, the DNA is TGTGCCAGCAGTTCGCGGAGTACGGGACAGGGCCTTGGAAACACCATATATTTT. Its protein is CASSSRSTGQGLGNTIYF.

This clonotype has a count of ten or more. This sequence joins TRBV13 and TRBJ2-7, with 8 bases aligning to TRBD1. The CDR3 extends over 14 amino acids. CDR1 is PRHDT and CDR2 is FYEKMQ in the germline V gene (reference sequence). After removal of 3 bases from V and 4 bases from J, the junction contained 5 bases not matched to a gene. The CDR3 nucleotides are TGTGCCAGCAGCTTGACTCAGGGGGCGTACGAGCAGTACTTC. Protein product: CASSLTQGAYEQYF.

This clonotype was detected ten times or more. V and J are TRBV10-3 and TRBJ2-3; D might be TRBD1 (6 bases). V lost 9 bases to trimming and J lost 2 bases, with 18 bases between them. Germline V CDR1 and CDR2: ENHRY, SYGVKD. The CDR3 covers 15 residues. The CDR3, as DNA: TGTGCCATTCATCCCGCAGGGGCGGACACAGATACGCAGTATTTT. It encodes CAIHPAGADTDTQYF.

This clonotype was seen repeatedly, ten times or more. The chain couples TRBV12-3 or TRBV12-4 to TRBJ2-2, with 7 bases that match TRBD1. This CDR3 is built from 15 residues. Trimming took 7 bases from V and 5 from J; bases not matched to a gene: 10. This chain's CDR3 is CASNNPGQLTGELFF. In DNA, the CDR3 is TGTGCCAGCAACAATCCGGGACAGCTTACCGGGGAGCTGTTTTTT.